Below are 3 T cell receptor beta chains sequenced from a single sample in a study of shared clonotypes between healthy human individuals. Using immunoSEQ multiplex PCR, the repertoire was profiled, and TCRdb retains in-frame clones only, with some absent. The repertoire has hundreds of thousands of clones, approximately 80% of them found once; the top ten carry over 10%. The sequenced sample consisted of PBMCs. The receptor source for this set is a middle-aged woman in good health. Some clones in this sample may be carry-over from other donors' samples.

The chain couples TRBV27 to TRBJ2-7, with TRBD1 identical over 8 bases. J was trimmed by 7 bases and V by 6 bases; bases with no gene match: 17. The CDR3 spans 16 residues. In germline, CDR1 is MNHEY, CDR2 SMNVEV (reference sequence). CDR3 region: CASSHGAGQEKREQYF. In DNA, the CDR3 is TGTGCCAGCAGCCACGGGGCGGGACAGGAGAAAAGAGAGCAGTACTTC.

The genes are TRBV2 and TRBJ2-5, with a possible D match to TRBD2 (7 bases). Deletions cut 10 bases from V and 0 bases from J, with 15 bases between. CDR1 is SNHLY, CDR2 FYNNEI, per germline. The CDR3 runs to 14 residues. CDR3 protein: CATQGGGYQETQYF. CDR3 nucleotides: TGTGCCACTCAGGGAGGGGGGTACCAAGAGACCCAGTACTTC.

The CDR3 sequence is CASGLGSNEQFF. The CDR3 DNA is TGTGCTAGTGGTTTAGGGAGCAATGAGCAGTTCTTC. The rearrangement uses TRBV12-5 and TRBJ2-1; D may be TRBD2 (5 bases). Germline CDR1 is LGHNT and CDR2 is FRNRAP. The CDR3 consists of 12 residues. The V and J ends lost 3 bases and 6 bases respectively, with 6 bases between them.